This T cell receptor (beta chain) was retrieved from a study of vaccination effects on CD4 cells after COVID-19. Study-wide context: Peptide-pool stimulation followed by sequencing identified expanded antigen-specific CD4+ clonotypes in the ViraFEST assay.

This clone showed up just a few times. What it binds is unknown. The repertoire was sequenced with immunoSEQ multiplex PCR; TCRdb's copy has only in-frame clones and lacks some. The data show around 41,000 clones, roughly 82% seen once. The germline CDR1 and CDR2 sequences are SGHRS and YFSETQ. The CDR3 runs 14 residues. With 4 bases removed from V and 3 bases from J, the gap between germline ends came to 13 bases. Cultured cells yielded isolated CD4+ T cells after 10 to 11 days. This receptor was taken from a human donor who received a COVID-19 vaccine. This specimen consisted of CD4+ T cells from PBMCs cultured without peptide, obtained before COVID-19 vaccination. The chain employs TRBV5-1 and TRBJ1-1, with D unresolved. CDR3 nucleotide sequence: TGCGCCAGCAGCCCCCGGGAGCTTCACACTGAAGCTTTCTTT. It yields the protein CASSPRELHTEAFF.